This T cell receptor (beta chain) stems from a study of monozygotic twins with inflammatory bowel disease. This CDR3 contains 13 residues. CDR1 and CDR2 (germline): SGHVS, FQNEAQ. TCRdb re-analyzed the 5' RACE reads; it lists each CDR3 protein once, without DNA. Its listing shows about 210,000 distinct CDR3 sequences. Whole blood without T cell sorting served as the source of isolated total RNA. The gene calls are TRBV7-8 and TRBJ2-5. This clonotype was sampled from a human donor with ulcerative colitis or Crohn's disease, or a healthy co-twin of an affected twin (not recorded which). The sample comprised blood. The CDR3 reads CASSLMIGETQYF.